These 7 T cell receptor beta chains were sequenced from one sample in a study of blood T cells in healthy people across ages. Primers used in a second PCR of about 7 to 12 cycles were a sample-barcoded 5' primer and a J-beta primer mix. TCRdb recomputed calls from the 5' RACE reads with MiXCR, one row per CDR3 protein. The sample comprises about 1.8 million distinct CDR3 sequences, just under 50% of which are singletons, and more than 2% rests with the top ten. Sample: blood. These receptor sequences come from a middle-aged woman in good health.

The chain's CDR3 is CASSLVVTSGGASTDTQYF. CDR3 DNA sequence: TGCGCCAGCAGCTTGGTCGTGACTAGCGGGGGCGCAAGCACAGATACGCAGTATTTT. The chain couples TRBV5-1 to TRBJ2-3, with TRBD2 identical over 12 bases. This CDR3 spans 19 amino acids. Per germline, CDR1 SGHRS and CDR2 YFSETQ. With 0 bases clipped from V and 0 bases from J, the junction kept 8 bases outside the gene matches. The full variable domain, rest sourced from reference TRBV5-1 and TRBJ2-3, is KAGVTQTPRYLIKTRGQQVTLSCSPISGHRSVSWYQQTPGQGLQFLFEYFSETQRNKGNFPGRFSGRQFSNSRSEMNVSTLELGDSALYLCASSLVVTSGGASTDTQYFGPGTRLTVL.

This clonotype was picked up a small number of times. This chain joins TRBV29-1 and TRBJ2-6, with a weak D call TRBD1 (5 bases). The CDR3 is 15 amino acids. Germline assignment: CDR1 SQVTM and CDR2 ANQGSEA. Trimming took 5 bases from V and 7 from J, leaving 18 bases between them. The CDR3 protein is CSVLKRGQGANVLTF. The CDR3 DNA is TGCAGCGTTCTGAAAAGAGGCCAGGGCGCCAACGTCCTGACTTTC.

J is TRBJ2-7 and V is TRBV5-1, with TRBD1 identical over 8 bases. CDR3 length equals 15 residues. Germline V lookup: CDR1 SGHRS, CDR2 YFSETQ. V trimming: 4 bases; J trimming: 0 bases; junction bases outside the gene matches: 6. The CDR3 here is CASSLRDRNSYEQYF. CDR3 sequence (DNA): TGCGCCAGCAGCCTCCGGGACAGGAACTCCTACGAGCAGTACTTC. The whole variable domain, filled in from reference TRBV5-1 and TRBJ2-7, reads KAGVTQTPRYLIKTRGQQVTLSCSPISGHRSVSWYQQTPGQGLQFLFEYFSETQRNKGNFPGRFSGRQFSNSRSEMNVSTLELGDSALYLCASSLRDRNSYEQYFGPGTRLTVT.

This clonotype came up a few times. The rearrangement joins TRBV11-2 to TRBJ2-3; maybe TRBD1 (5 bases). CDR3 length: 13 residues. V lost 6 bases and J 2 bases, leaving 9 bases between the germline ends. The germline V gene has CDR1 SGHAT and CDR2 FQNNGV. CDR3 residues: CASRGQHTDTQYF. CDR3 coding DNA: TGTGCCAGCAGAGGACAACACACAGATACGCAGTATTTT.

At least ten counts were recorded for this clonotype. This chain uses TRBV29-1 with TRBJ2-1; the D gene is possibly TRBD2 (5 bases). The CDR3 is 12 residues long. V lost 3 bases to trimming and J lost 9 bases, with 12 bases between them. Per germline, CDR1 SQVTM and CDR2 ANQGSEA. CDR3: CSVDGDVAEQFF. DNA of the CDR3: TGCAGCGTTGACGGGGATGTAGCTGAGCAGTTCTTC.

This clonotype has only a few counts. V usage is TRBV12-3 or TRBV12-4 and J usage is TRBJ2-3; D gene unclear. CDR3 size: 13 residues. Trimming shortened V by 7 bases and J by 14 bases, and 22 bases separated the two germline ends. For the CDR3, the DNA is TGTGCCAGCACCCCTATGACGGAAAGGTATCGGTATTTT. Its translation is CASTPMTERYRYF.

The chain is built from TRBV5-4 and TRBJ1-2; 12 bases are a match to TRBD1. The V gene's germline CDR1 is SGHNT and CDR2 YYREEE (reference sequence). V shed 0 bases, J shed 7 bases, and the junction held 7 bases outside the gene matches. The CDR3 is 16 amino acids. CDR3 in amino acids: CASSLGAAGQGAGYTF. In DNA form, the CDR3 reads TGTGCCAGCAGCTTGGGAGCAGCGGGACAGGGGGCTGGCTACACCTTC.